This T cell receptor (beta chain) was observed in a study of cytomegalovirus exposure and HLA in healthy donors. Findings and caveats of the study: The authors later linked a missense DCLRE1C variant to TCR beta V- and J-gene trimming. The study found most TCR sequences rare, yet found some public TCRs in many donors. A prior analysis recorded that most TCR beta V segments were productive about 90% or about 30% of the time.

The PCR had 60 Vbeta and 13 Jbeta primers. Here immunoSEQ multiplex PCR was the method, and the copy in TCRdb shows in-frame clones only, minus some. The sample contains approximately 100,000 clones, 70% to 85% of which appear only once. Despite likely unrecorded immune exposures, the donors were nominally healthy at the time of sampling. With regard to this clone: Its cognate antigen is unknown.

CDR1 and CDR2 (germline): LGHNA, YSLEER. The CDR3 runs to 14 residues. Trimming removed 0 bases at V and 1 base at J, with 4 bases between. This TCR was recovered from a woman aged 40 to 49 in good health and CMV-seronegative. Sequenced: PBMCs. This rearrangement joins TRBV4-3 to TRBJ1-3, with D unclear. The CDR3 is CASSQDMSGNTIYF. CDR3 nucleotides: TGCGCCAGCAGCCAAGACATGTCTGGAAACACCATATATTTT.